This T cell receptor (beta chain) derives from a study of human T cells and chemical hapten exposure. Whole-study results and caveats: TCRs at high frequency, those above 1 in 1000, did not change with DPC sensitization.

This clonotype appeared many times. Its antigen is not known. It was from unfractionated whole blood that total RNA was extracted. Germline values: CDR1 SGHRS, CDR2 YFSETQ. V was pared by 1 base and J by 4 bases, with 10 bases of the junction left unmatched. The CDR3 consists of 17 residues. In TCRdb, the 5' RACE reads were re-called with MiXCR into one record per CDR3 protein. The sample lists 120,000 to 150,000 distinct CDR3 sequences, around 4.1% occurring once. This sequence was found in a female donor in good health. The rearrangement links TRBV5-1 to TRBJ1-1; TRBD1 matches 10 bases. The CDR3 reads CASSLRVGTGAITEAFF. The CDR3 DNA reads as TGCGCCAGCAGCTTGAGGGTCGGGACAGGGGCGATCACTGAAGCTTTCTTT.